This TCR beta chain was profiled in a study of blood T cell repertoires in COVID-19. For the study at large: Samples representing acute and convalescent COVID-19 were sourced from the United States, Italy and Spain. Nucleic acid was either cDNA or gDNA, and it came from T cells, B-cell-depleted T cells, or PBMCs.

One Seattle source followed patients from active infection through their disease course. The junction had 5 bases not matched to a gene; V was cut back by 4 bases and J by 8 bases. The germline V gene has CDR1 SGHRS and CDR2 YFSETQ. The CDR3 consists of 15 residues. Study processing details: Reference gene primer amplification in the assay estimated nucleated cell counts. Method: immunoSEQ multiplex PCR; TCRdb's copy keeps in-frame clones and lacks some. Clone size and V and J calls were adopted from that table, with D and trimming inferred from the DNA. Found here are 180,000 or so clones, around 81% of them singletons; the top ten hold around 10%.

Sequences were obtained from peripheral blood. This sequence joins TRBV5-1 and TRBJ2-1; 14 bases map to TRBD2. The clonotype comes from a woman aged 35 to 49 with COVID-19, enrolled during active disease. This CDR3 is CASSQGLAGADEQFF. In DNA, the CDR3 is TGCGCCAGCAGCCAGGGACTAGCGGGAGCCGATGAGCAGTTCTTC.